A single sample is the source of the 29 T cell receptor beta chains below, sequenced in a study of blood T cell repertoires in COVID-19. Assay used: immunoSEQ multiplex PCR; TCRdb lists only in-frame clones, some missing. Here the sample spans roughly 99,000 clones, just over 90% being singletons. Sequenced: peripheral blood. The source is a woman in her 30s with acute or convalescent COVID-19.

The chain recombines TRBV5-5 with TRBJ1-5; 9 nucleotides align to TRBD1. V shed 1 base, J shed 6 bases, and the junction held 8 bases outside the gene matches. Germline V gene sequence: CDR1 SGHKS, CDR2 YYEKEE (reference sequence). CDR3 length: 16 amino acids. The CDR3 nucleotides are TGTGCCAGCAGCTTGAGGGTGGGACAGGGAGTTCAGCCCCAGCATTTT. This encodes CASSLRVGQGVQPQHF.

The chain links TRBV7-2 to TRBJ2-5; 10 nucleotides align to TRBD1. The CDR3 is 15 residues long. Germline V gene data show CDR1 as SGHTA and CDR2 as FQGNSA. Germline trimming cut 0 bases from V and 2 bases from J; bases unmatched to any gene: 0. The CDR3 DNA reads TGTGCCAGCAGCTTAGCGGGACAGGGGCAAGAGACCCAGTACTTC. Translating it yields CASSLAGQGQETQYF.

The J gene is TRBJ2-5, the V gene TRBV9; 13 nucleotides match TRBD2. The junction had 1 base not matched to a gene; V was cut back by 3 bases and J by 2 bases. The CDR3 length is 15 residues. Germline CDR1 is SGDLS and CDR2 is YYNGEE. In DNA, the CDR3 is TGTGCCAGCAGCGCGGGACTAGCGGGACAAGAGACCCAGTACTTC. Its translation: CASSAGLAGQETQYF.

The V and J genes are TRBV6-6 and TRBJ1-1, with unresolved D. The germline V gene has CDR1 MNHNY and CDR2 SVGAGI (reference sequence). V lost 0 bases and J 3 bases, leaving 8 bases between the germline ends. There are 14 residues in the CDR3. In nucleotides, the CDR3 is TGTGCCAGCAGTTACTCGACTGGGTACACTGAAGCTTTCTTT. It encodes CASSYSTGYTEAFF.

This chain joins TRBV7-9 and TRBJ1-1, with D uncertain. Germline V gene sequence: CDR1 SEHNR, CDR2 FQNEAQ (reference sequence). This CDR3 spans 14 amino acids. Trimming took off 4 bases at V and 3 bases at J, with 12 bases between the two ends. CDR3 in DNA: TGTGCCAGCAGCTCTAAGAACGGGGACACTGAAGCTTTCTTT. Protein: CASSSKNGDTEAFF.

The chain is built from TRBV18 and TRBJ2-7, with TRBD1 identical over 8 bases. After removal of 3 bases from V and 3 bases from J, the junction contained 7 bases not matched to a gene. Per the germline V gene, CDR1 is KGHSH and CDR2 is LQKENI. The CDR3 length is 15 residues. The CDR3 bases are TGTGCCAGCTCACCCTCCGCGGGACAGGTCTACGAGCAGTACTTC. This gives the protein CASSPSAGQVYEQYF.

This chain uses TRBV27 with TRBJ2-7; 9 bases are a match to TRBD1. The CDR3 consists of 11 residues. J gave up 4 bases and V 8 bases, and 0 bases lay outside the gene matches. Per the germline V gene, CDR1 is MNHEY and CDR2 is SMNVEV (reference sequence). The CDR3 region is CASGQGYEQYF. The CDR3 nucleotides read TGTGCCAGCGGACAGGGGTACGAGCAGTACTTC.

The CDR3 loop is CASSRTFDGYTF. In nucleotides, the CDR3 is TGTGCCAGCAGTCGGACATTCGATGGCTACACCTTC. The gene calls are TRBV28 and TRBJ1-2; the D gene is possibly TRBD1 (5 bases). The CDR3 is 12 residues long. V gave up 5 bases and J gave up 6 bases, with 10 bases separating them. CDR1 is MDHEN and CDR2 is SYDVKM in the germline V gene.

The chain combines TRBV11-1 with TRBJ2-3; TRBD2 aligns across 7 bases. CDR3 length: 15 residues. The V segment lost 5 bases and the J segment 0 bases; nucleotides outside the gene matches: 5. The germline V gene has CDR1 SGHAT and CDR2 FQDESV (reference sequence). The chain's CDR3 is CASSPKRGSTDTQYF. The CDR3 DNA follows: TGTGCCAGCAGCCCTAAGCGGGGTAGCACAGATACGCAGTATTTT. The entire variable domain, with the rest obtained from reference TRBV11-1 and TRBJ2-3, is as follows: EAEVAQSPRYKITEKSQAVAFWCDPISGHATLYWYRQILGQGPELLVQFQDESVVDDSQLPKDRFSAERLKGVDSTLKIQPAELGDSAMYLCASSPKRGSTDTQYFGPGTRLTVL.

The genes are TRBV28 and TRBJ1-3; unclear D gene. CDR1 MDHEN and CDR2 SYDVKM come from the germline V gene. The CDR3 sequence is 15 residues long. V dropped 6 bases and J dropped 2 bases, with 14 bases sitting between them. The CDR3 loop is CASRLQRIPGNTIYF. The CDR3 nucleotides read TGTGCCAGCAGGTTACAGCGGATTCCTGGAAACACCATATATTTT.

This clone was seen a single time. The V and J genes are TRBV18 and TRBJ2-7, with D perhaps TRBD1 (6 bases). This CDR3 has 14 residues. Between the trimmed V and J ends, which lost 5 bases and 2 bases, there was a span of 13 bases. Germline V CDR1 and CDR2: KGHSH, LQKENI. The CDR3 region is CASSVSGQAYEQYF. In nucleotides, the CDR3 is TGTGCCAGCTCAGTTTCGGGACAAGCCTACGAGCAGTACTTC.

The V and J genes are TRBV7-9 and TRBJ2-3; D remains unclear. The CDR3 length is 14 residues. V shed 5 bases and J shed 1 base, with 10 bases lying between them. Germline-derived CDR1 and CDR2 are SEHNR and FQNEAQ (reference sequence). The CDR3 coding sequence is TGTGCCAGCAGCCGCACCCAGGGCACAGATACGCAGTATTTT. Translation gives CASSRTQGTDTQYF.

The chain links TRBV4-3 to TRBJ2-1; 10 bases fit TRBD2. This CDR3 contains 18 residues. V shed 1 base and J 4 bases; nucleotides not matched to a gene: 10. Germline V gives CDR1 LGHNA, CDR2 YSLEER. CDR3 sequence: CASSQAFGGAGGYNEQFF. CDR3 sequence (DNA): TGCGCCAGCAGCCAAGCTTTTGGAGGAGCGGGGGGGTACAATGAGCAGTTCTTC.

The chain couples TRBV2 to TRBJ1-2; D may be TRBD1 (5 bases). The CDR3 totals 15 residues. Looked up from germline, CDR1 is SNHLY and CDR2 is FYNNEI. V lost 7 bases to trimming and J lost 7 bases, with 22 bases between them. CDR3 sequence reads: CASTELGGDSGGYTF. CDR3 coding DNA: TGTGCCAGCACTGAGCTGGGGGGGGACTCTGGTGGCTACACCTTC.

The gene calls are TRBV9 and TRBJ2-1, with 7 bases that match TRBD2. In germline, CDR1 is SGDLS, CDR2 YYNGEE. There are 15 residues in the CDR3. Germline trimming cut 1 base from V and 7 bases from J; bases unmatched to any gene: 8. The CDR3 protein is CASSVLAALGNEQFF. The CDR3 DNA sequence: TGTGCCAGCAGCGTACTAGCGGCCCTGGGGAATGAGCAGTTCTTC. The full variable domain, with the rest looked up from reference TRBV9 and TRBJ2-1, is DSGVTQTPKHLITATGQRVTLRCSPRSGDLSVYWYQQSLDQGLQFLIQYYNGEERAKGNILERFSAQQFPDLHSELNLSSLELGDSALYFCASSVLAALGNEQFFGPGTRLTVL.

J is TRBJ2-7 and V is TRBV11-3; no firm D call. The CDR3 has 16 amino acids. V was pared by 5 bases and J by 0 bases, with 17 bases between. Looked up from germline, CDR1 is SGHNT and CDR2 is YENEEA. The CDR3 loop reads CASSPGAALSSYEQYF. CDR3 DNA: TGTGCCAGCAGCCCCGGAGCCGCGCTTAGCTCCTACGAGCAGTACTTC. The full variable domain, completed using reference TRBV11-3 and TRBJ2-7, is EAGVVQSPRYKIIEKKQPVAFWCNPISGHNTLYWYLQNLGQGPELLIRYENEEAVDDSQLPKDRFSAERLKGVDSTLKIQPAELGDSAVYLCASSPGAALSSYEQYFGPGTRLTVT.

This rearrangement joins TRBV5-1 to TRBJ2-7; TRBD2 agrees at 10 bases. Germline-derived CDR1 and CDR2 are SGHRS and YFSETQ. With 4 bases clipped from V and 3 bases from J, the junction kept 7 bases outside the gene matches. The CDR3 runs to 15 residues. The CDR3 is CASSPSIAGGYEQYF. The CDR3 region has the DNA TGCGCCAGCAGCCCATCCATAGCGGGGGGCTACGAGCAGTACTTC.

This chain uses TRBV7-6 with TRBJ2-3; 13 bases agree with TRBD2. This CDR3 has 21 residues. CDR1 is SGHVS, CDR2 FNYEAQ, per germline. The ends lost 3 bases at V and 2 bases at J; junction bases unmatched: 17. The DNA for the CDR3 is TGTGCCAGCAGCTTTGACCCGACTAGCGGGGGGCCCGCGACGTACACAGATACGCAGTATTTT. Translated: CASSFDPTSGGPATYTDTQYF.

The chain uses TRBV3-1 (or the pseudogene TRBV3-2) and TRBJ1-4, with a possible D match to TRBD1 (6 bases). V was clipped by 4 bases and J by 8 bases, with 20 bases between them. Per the germline V gene, CDR1 is LGHDT and CDR2 is YNNKEL (reference sequence). The CDR3 runs 16 residues. For the CDR3, the DNA is TGTGCCAGCAGCCGCCCTTCTCGGGGGGCGGAGGAAAAACTGTTTTTT. This sequence encodes CASSRPSRGAEEKLFF.

This chain connects TRBV30 to TRBJ2-5, with D perhaps TRBD1 (5 bases). The CDR3 has 17 amino acids. V was shortened by 2 bases and J by 2 bases, with 21 bases between the two germline ends. From germline, CDR1 is GTSNPN and CDR2 SVGIG (reference sequence). In nucleotides, the CDR3 is TGTGCCTGGAGTAAAAGGCCCGACAGTGGGGTACAAGAGACCCAGTACTTC. The encoded protein is CAWSKRPDSGVQETQYF.

This clone occurred once. The V and J genes are TRBV20-1 and TRBJ2-7, with 10 bases that match TRBD2. Germline loops: CDR1 DFQATT, CDR2 SNEGSKA (reference sequence). V was pared by 3 bases and J by 3 bases, with 8 bases of the junction left unmatched. CDR3 length: 15 residues. CDR3: CSASGSSGGIYEQYF. The DNA for the CDR3 is TGCAGTGCTAGTGGGTCTAGCGGGGGAATCTACGAGCAGTACTTC.

The V call is TRBV14, the J call TRBJ1-2, with D perhaps matching TRBD1 (6 bases). Germline assignment: CDR1 SGHDN and CDR2 FVKESK. V was shortened by 2 bases and J by 3 bases, with 10 bases between the two germline ends. There are 14 residues in the CDR3. CDR3 bases: TGTGCCAGCAGCCAAACAGGGTCTGACTATGGCTACACCTTC. Its translation is CASSQTGSDYGYTF.

V usage is TRBV7-3 and J usage is TRBJ1-1; D possibly corresponds to TRBD1 (6 bases). The CDR3 is 14 amino acids. Germline CDR1 is SGHTA and CDR2 is FQGTGA. V lost 2 bases and J lost 3, with 10 bases in between. CDR3 sequence: CASSLQPGDTEAFF. The CDR3, as DNA: TGTGCCAGCAGCTTACAGCCAGGGGACACTGAAGCTTTCTTT.

V and J are TRBV29-1 and TRBJ2-3, with D unresolved. Trimming took off 4 bases at V and 2 bases at J, with 10 bases between the two ends. This CDR3 is 13 amino acids long. Germline V gives CDR1 SQVTM, CDR2 ANQGSEA. Here the CDR3 reads CSVVGRHTDTQYF. The CDR3 DNA is TGCAGCGTTGTAGGCAGACACACAGATACGCAGTATTTT.

This chain links TRBV5-4 with TRBJ2-2; perhaps TRBD1 as D (5 bases). Germline V gene data show CDR1 as SGHNT and CDR2 as YYREEE (reference sequence). The CDR3 sequence is 16 residues long. Trimming shortened V by 0 bases and J by 1 base, and 10 bases separated the two germline ends. In nucleotides, the CDR3 is TGTGCCAGCAGCTTGGCCTGGGGCGAGAACACCGGGGAGCTGTTTTTT. Translating gives CASSLAWGENTGELFF.

J is TRBJ2-7 and V is TRBV19, with a possible D match to TRBD1 (5 bases). With 7 bases removed from V and 7 bases from J, the gap between germline ends came to 11 bases. This CDR3 region has 11 residues. Germline V gene sequence: CDR1 LNHDA, CDR2 SQIVND (reference sequence). DNA for the CDR3: TGTGCCAGTAAAGGGGTCGGGGAGCAGTACTTC. It codes for CASKGVGEQYF.

The gene calls are TRBV30 and TRBJ1-2; 8 bases line up with TRBD1. The CDR3 is 13 amino acids. Germline V gene sequence: CDR1 GTSNPN, CDR2 SVGIG (reference sequence). The trim removed 5 bases at V and 4 bases at J, leaving 6 bases unmatched. This chain's CDR3 is CAWDGQGGYGYTF. The CDR3 nucleotides read TGTGCCTGGGACGGACAGGGAGGCTATGGCTACACCTTC. Full variable domain (rest looked up from reference TRBV30 and TRBJ1-2): SQTIHQWPATLVQPVGSPLSLECTVEGTSNPNLYWYRQAAGRGLQLLFYSVGIGQISSEVPQNLSASRPQDRQFILSSKKLLLSDSGFYLCAWDGQGGYGYTFGSGTRLTVV.

This clone was seen just once. The chain couples TRBV19 to TRBJ1-1; D perhaps matches TRBD1 (6 bases). V was pared by 5 bases and J by 3 bases, with 13 bases between. Germline V gene sequence: CDR1 LNHDA, CDR2 SQIVND (reference sequence). CDR3 length: 14 amino acids. The CDR3 protein is CASSSQGWDTEAFF. CDR3 DNA sequence: TGTGCCAGTAGTTCACAGGGCTGGGACACTGAAGCTTTCTTT.

This chain uses TRBV24-1 with TRBJ1-4; D may be TRBD1 (6 bases). The CDR3 spans 17 residues. In germline, CDR1 is KGHDR, CDR2 SFDVKD. Trimming stripped 5 bases from V and 8 bases from J, with 23 bases between. DNA of the CDR3: TGTGCCACCAGTGGCCCTGTTCGGGGGGGGCTTGGCGAAAAACTGTTTTTT. This encodes CATSGPVRGGLGEKLFF.